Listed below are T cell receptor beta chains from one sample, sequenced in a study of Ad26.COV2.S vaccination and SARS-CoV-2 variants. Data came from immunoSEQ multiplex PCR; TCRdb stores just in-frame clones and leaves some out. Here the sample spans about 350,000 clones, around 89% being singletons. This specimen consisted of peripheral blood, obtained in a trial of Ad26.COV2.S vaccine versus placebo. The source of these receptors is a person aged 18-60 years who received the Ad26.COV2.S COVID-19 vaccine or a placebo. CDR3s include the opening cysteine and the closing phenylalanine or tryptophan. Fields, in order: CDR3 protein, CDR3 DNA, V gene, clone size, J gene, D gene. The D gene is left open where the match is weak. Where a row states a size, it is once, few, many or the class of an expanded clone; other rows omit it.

CDR3aa: CASSLVDFGTYEQYF; CDR3nt: TGTGCCAGCAGCTTAGTGGATTTTGGAACCTACGAGCAGTACTTC; v_gene: TRBV7-8; abundance: -; j_gene: TRBJ2-7; d_gene: -
CDR3aa: CASSPGGAKETQYF; CDR3nt: TGTGCCAGCTCACCGGGGGGCGCGAAGGAGACCCAGTACTTC; v_gene: TRBV18; abundance: once; j_gene: TRBJ2-5; d_gene: -
CDR3aa: CASSSWTGDFGDGYTF; CDR3nt: -; v_gene: TRBV5-1; abundance: -; j_gene: TRBJ1-2; d_gene: -
CDR3aa: CASSLEQGATYEQYF; CDR3nt: TGTGCCAGCAGCTTGGAACAGGGGGCCACCTACGAGCAGTACTTC; v_gene: TRBV5-6; abundance: -; j_gene: TRBJ2-7; d_gene: TRBD1
CDR3aa: CASSSRGDQPQHF; CDR3nt: TGTGCCAGCAGTTCCAGGGGTGACCAGCCCCAGCATTTT; v_gene: TRBV12-3/TRBV12-4; abundance: -; j_gene: TRBJ1-5; d_gene: -
CDR3aa: CASSLAGVSKETQYF; CDR3nt: TGTGCCAGCAGCTTAGCGGGGGTGTCCAAAGAGACCCAGTACTTC; v_gene: TRBV7-9; abundance: -; j_gene: TRBJ2-5; d_gene: -
CDR3aa: CATSRDLSSFDEQYF; CDR3nt: TGTGCCACCAGCAGAGATTTATCTAGCTTCGACGAGCAGTACTTC; v_gene: TRBV15; abundance: -; j_gene: TRBJ2-7; d_gene: -
CDR3aa: CAWSGQGALLSGANVLTF; CDR3nt: TGTGCCTGGAGTGGGCAGGGGGCGTTACTCTCTGGGGCCAACGTCCTGACTTTC; v_gene: TRBV30; abundance: -; j_gene: TRBJ2-6; d_gene: TRBD1
CDR3aa: CSVRTDLYEQYF; CDR3nt: TGCAGCGTAAGGACAGATCTCTACGAGCAGTACTTC; v_gene: TRBV29-1; abundance: once; j_gene: TRBJ2-7; d_gene: -
CDR3aa: CASTRQHTDTQYF; CDR3nt: TGTGCCAGCACGCGACAGCACACAGATACGCAGTATTTT; v_gene: TRBV19; abundance: -; j_gene: TRBJ2-3; d_gene: -
CDR3aa: CASSGGLAGGNYEQFF; CDR3nt: TGCGCCAGCAGCGGCGGACTTGCGGGGGGGAATTATGAGCAGTTCTTC; v_gene: TRBV5-1; abundance: -; j_gene: TRBJ2-1; d_gene: TRBD2
CDR3aa: CASSSLGNREQFF; CDR3nt: TGCGCCAGCAGCTCCCTGGGTAATCGTGAGCAGTTCTTC; v_gene: TRBV5-1; abundance: once; j_gene: TRBJ2-1; d_gene: -
CDR3aa: CASSPTGETEAFF; CDR3nt: TGTGCCAGCAGTCCCACAGGGGAGACTGAAGCTTTCTTT; v_gene: TRBV6-5; abundance: -; j_gene: TRBJ1-1; d_gene: TRBD1
CDR3aa: CASSPDSFNQPQHF; CDR3nt: TGTGCCAGCAGCCCAGACAGTTTCAATCAGCCCCAGCATTTT; v_gene: TRBV5-8; abundance: -; j_gene: TRBJ1-5; d_gene: -
CDR3aa: CASKRASGSNEQFF; CDR3nt: TGTGCCAGTAAAAGGGCTAGCGGGAGCAATGAGCAGTTCTTC; v_gene: TRBV19; abundance: -; j_gene: TRBJ2-1; d_gene: TRBD2
CDR3aa: CASSGTEVYTDTQYF; CDR3nt: TGTGCCAGCAGCGGGACAGAAGTATACACAGATACGCAGTATTTT; v_gene: TRBV7-9; abundance: -; j_gene: TRBJ2-3; d_gene: TRBD1
CDR3aa: CATSIGQNTEAFF; CDR3nt: TGTGCCACCAGCATCGGACAGAACACTGAAGCTTTCTTT; v_gene: TRBV15; abundance: -; j_gene: TRBJ1-1; d_gene: -
CDR3aa: CASSQVGTGGADTQYF; CDR3nt: TGTGCCAGCAGCCAAGTAGGGACAGGGGGCGCAGATACGCAGTATTTT; v_gene: TRBV14; abundance: few; j_gene: TRBJ2-3; d_gene: TRBD1
CDR3aa: CASSVTQGYEQYF; CDR3nt: TGTGCCAGCAGTGTTACCCAGGGCTACGAGCAGTACTTC; v_gene: TRBV2; abundance: -; j_gene: TRBJ2-7; d_gene: -
CDR3aa: CASSLQGSNTEAFF; CDR3nt: TGTGCCAGCAGCTTACAGGGCTCGAACACTGAAGCTTTCTTT; v_gene: TRBV7-2; abundance: -; j_gene: TRBJ1-1; d_gene: -
CDR3aa: CASKTYTGPNNEQFF; CDR3nt: TGTGCCAGCAAGACCTACACAGGGCCCAACAATGAGCAGTTCTTC; v_gene: TRBV6-5; abundance: -; j_gene: TRBJ2-1; d_gene: -
CDR3aa: CASSFPSTTNEKLFF; CDR3nt: TGTGCCAGCAGCTTCCCCAGTACAACTAATGAAAAACTGTTTTTT; v_gene: TRBV7-9; abundance: -; j_gene: TRBJ1-4; d_gene: -
CDR3aa: CASSYTAANTGELFF; CDR3nt: TGTGCCAGCAGTTATACAGCCGCGAACACCGGGGAGCTGTTTTTT; v_gene: TRBV28; abundance: -; j_gene: TRBJ2-2; d_gene: -
CDR3aa: CASSPPQGDVSGNTIYF; CDR3nt: TGTGCCAGCAGCCCACCCCAGGGGGATGTTTCCGGAAACACCATATATTTT; v_gene: TRBV28; abundance: -; j_gene: TRBJ1-3; d_gene: TRBD1
CDR3aa: CASSQGTAYGYTF; CDR3nt: TGTGCCAGCAGCCAAGGTACCGCCTATGGCTACACCTTC; v_gene: TRBV9; abundance: once; j_gene: TRBJ1-2; d_gene: -
CDR3aa: CASSPDTTHGYTF; CDR3nt: TGTGCCAGCAGCCCTGACACTACCCATGGCTACACCTTC; v_gene: TRBV7-9; abundance: -; j_gene: TRBJ1-2; d_gene: -
CDR3aa: CAWTQIIEKLFF; CDR3nt: TGTGCCTGGACCCAAATTATCGAAAAACTGTTTTTT; v_gene: TRBV30; abundance: -; j_gene: TRBJ1-4; d_gene: -
CDR3aa: CASSQVQARSTDTQYF; CDR3nt: TGCGCCAGCAGCCAAGTTCAGGCCAGATCCACAGATACGCAGTATTTT; v_gene: TRBV4-1; abundance: -; j_gene: TRBJ2-3; d_gene: -
CDR3aa: CASSSGVGQSTDTQYF; CDR3nt: TGCGCCAGCAGCTCTGGCGTCGGACAGAGCACAGATACGCAGTATTTT; v_gene: TRBV5-1; abundance: -; j_gene: TRBJ2-3; d_gene: -
CDR3aa: CASSPRGTAVGSPLHF; CDR3nt: TGTGCCAGCTCACCACGGGGGACAGCTGTTGGTTCACCCCTCCACTTT; v_gene: TRBV18; abundance: -; j_gene: TRBJ1-6; d_gene: TRBD1
CDR3aa: CASSLIGTGPYEQYF; CDR3nt: TGTGCCAGCAGTTTAATTGGGACAGGGCCCTACGAGCAGTACTTC; v_gene: TRBV28; abundance: -; j_gene: TRBJ2-7; d_gene: TRBD1
CDR3aa: CASSLGGGTEAFF; CDR3nt: TGTGCCAGCAGCTTGGGAGGGGGCACTGAAGCTTTCTTT; v_gene: TRBV7-8; abundance: -; j_gene: TRBJ1-1; d_gene: -
CDR3aa: CSVVWTSRAETQYF; CDR3nt: TGCAGCGTCGTTTGGACTAGCCGGGCAGAGACCCAGTACTTC; v_gene: TRBV29-1; abundance: -; j_gene: TRBJ2-5; d_gene: TRBD2
CDR3aa: CASSLDLTYNEQFF; CDR3nt: TGTGCCAGCAGTTTAGATTTGACCTACAATGAGCAGTTCTTC; v_gene: TRBV28; abundance: -; j_gene: TRBJ2-1; d_gene: -
CDR3aa: CASRSTDRGTFEAFF; CDR3nt: TGTGCCAGCAGAAGTACCGACAGGGGCACTTTTGAAGCTTTCTTT; v_gene: TRBV2; abundance: few; j_gene: TRBJ1-1; d_gene: TRBD1